This T cell receptor beta chain was recorded in a study of blood T cell repertoires in COVID-19. Study at large: Whether acute or convalescent, the COVID-19 samples came from the United States, Italy and Spain.

Authors' analysis steps: Reference gene primers were amplified, and this amplification served to estimate nucleated cell counts. Method: immunoSEQ multiplex PCR; TCRdb's copy keeps in-frame clones and lacks some. V, J and clone size are taken as reported in that table, and D and trimming were inferred from the DNA itself. The sample lists just over 95,000 clones; 90% were seen once. Losses at the gene ends were 3 bases for V and 7 bases for J; bases not matched to a gene: 12. Germline values: CDR1 KGHSH, CDR2 LQKENI. The CDR3 is made up of 16 amino acids. The V call is TRBV18, the J call TRBJ1-1; 9 nucleotides line up with TRBD1. The source is a man in his sixties with acute or convalescent COVID-19. Sequenced sample: peripheral blood. CDR3 sequence reads: CASSPRSGTGKGEAFF. CDR3 DNA sequence: TGTGCCAGCTCACCGAGGTCCGGGACAGGGAAGGGTGAAGCTTTCTTT.